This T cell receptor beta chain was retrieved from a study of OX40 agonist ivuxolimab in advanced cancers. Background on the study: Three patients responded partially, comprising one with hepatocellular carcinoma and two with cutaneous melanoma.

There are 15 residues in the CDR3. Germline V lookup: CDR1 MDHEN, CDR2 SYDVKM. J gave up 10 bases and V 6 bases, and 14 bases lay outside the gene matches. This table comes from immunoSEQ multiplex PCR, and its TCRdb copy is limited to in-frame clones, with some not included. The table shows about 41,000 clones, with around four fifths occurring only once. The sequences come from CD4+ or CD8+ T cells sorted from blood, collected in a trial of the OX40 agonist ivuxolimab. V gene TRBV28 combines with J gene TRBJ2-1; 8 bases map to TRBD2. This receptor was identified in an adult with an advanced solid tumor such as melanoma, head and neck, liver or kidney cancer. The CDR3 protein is CASSSLAGGGREQFF. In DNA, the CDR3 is TGTGCCAGCAGCTCCCTGGCGGGAGGAGGCAGGGAGCAGTTCTTC.